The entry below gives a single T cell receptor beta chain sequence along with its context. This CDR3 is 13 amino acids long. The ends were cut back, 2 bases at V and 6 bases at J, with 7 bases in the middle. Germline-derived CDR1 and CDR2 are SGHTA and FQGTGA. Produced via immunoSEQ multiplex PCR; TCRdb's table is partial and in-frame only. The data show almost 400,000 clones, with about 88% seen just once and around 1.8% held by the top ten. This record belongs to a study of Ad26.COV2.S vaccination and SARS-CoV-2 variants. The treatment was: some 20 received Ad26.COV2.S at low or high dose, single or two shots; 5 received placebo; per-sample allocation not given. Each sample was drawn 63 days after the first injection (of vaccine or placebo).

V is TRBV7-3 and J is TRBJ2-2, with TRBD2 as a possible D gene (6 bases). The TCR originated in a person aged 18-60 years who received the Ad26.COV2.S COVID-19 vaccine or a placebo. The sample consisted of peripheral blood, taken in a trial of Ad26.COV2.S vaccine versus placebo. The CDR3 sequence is CASSLVAAGELFF. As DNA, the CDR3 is TGTGCCAGCAGCTTAGTAGCGGCCGGGGAGCTGTTTTTT.